The rows below give T cell receptor beta chains drawn from one sample of a study of neurological immune-mediated disorders. MiXCR, run by TCRdb on the 5' RACE reads, gives a single entry per CDR3 protein. The sample shows about 46,000 distinct CDR3 sequences, around 4.5% of them seen only once. Sequencing was carried out using PBMCs. The receptors derive from a woman aged 55-70 years with multiple sclerosis. CDR3s include the opening cysteine and the closing phenylalanine or tryptophan. A D gene is named only where the DNA matches it firmly. Some rows have no size entry. The others give once, few or many, or a class for an expanded clone.

v_gene	j_gene	abundance	d_gene	CDR3aa	CDR3nt
TRBV20-1	TRBJ2-6	few	NA	CSARVPPSGANVLTF	TGCAGTGCTAGAGTCCCTCCCTCTGGGGCCAACGTCCTGACTTTC
TRBV7-2	TRBJ2-1	many	TRBD1	CASSLDDRDPTYNEQFF	TGTGCCAGCAGCTTAGATGACAGGGACCCCACTTACAATGAGCAGTTCTTC
TRBV7-2	TRBJ2-3	many	NA	CASSQGRNTDTQYF	TGTGCCAGCAGCCAGGGACGGAACACAGATACGCAGTATTTT
TRBV28	TRBJ2-3	many	TRBD1	CASSFRAHRGADTQYF	TGTGCCAGCAGTTTCCGCGCCCACAGGGGAGCCGATACGCAGTATTTT
TRBV4-3	TRBJ1-1	many	NA	CASSQESGTAEAFF	TGCGCCAGCAGCCAAGAATCGGGAACCGCTGAAGCTTTCTTT
TRBV10-3	TRBJ2-3	many	NA	CAISEPVSSTDTQYF	TGTGCCATCAGTGAGCCTGTAAGCAGCACAGATACGCAGTATTTT
TRBV10-3	TRBJ2-5	many	TRBD2	CAIKGTSGMEETQYF	TGTGCCATCAAGGGGACTAGCGGGATGGAAGAGACCCAGTACTTC
TRBV10-3	TRBJ2-5	many	NA	CAISKDRTRETQYF	TGTGCCATCAGTAAAGACAGGACCAGAGAGACCCAGTACTTC
TRBV7-2	TRBJ2-5	many	NA	CASSLGSGGTQYF	TGTGCCAGCAGCCTAGGGTCCGGGGGGACCCAGTACTTC
TRBV10-3	TRBJ2-3	many	TRBD2	CAISERSAGGPSDTQYF	TGTGCCATCAGTGAGCGCTCGGCGGGGGGGCCCTCGGATACGCAGTATTTT
TRBV9	TRBJ2-5	many	NA	CASSVEAEQETQYF	TGTGCCAGCAGCGTAGAGGCGGAACAAGAGACCCAGTACTTC
TRBV27	TRBJ2-2	many	NA	CASSLSGGNTGELFF	TGTGCCAGCAGTTTATCCGGGGGGAACACCGGGGAGCTGTTTTTT
TRBV15	TRBJ1-1	NA	NA	CATSRGGRERIF	TGTGCCACCAGCAGAGGAGGCAGGGAGCGTATCTTT
TRBV5-1	TRBJ2-2	many	NA	CASSPGGELFF	TGCGCCAGCAGCCCCGGGGGGGAGCTGTTTTTT
TRBV3-1	TRBJ1-1	many	NA	CASSQNRGRNEAFF	TGTGCCAGCAGCCAAAACCGGGGCCGGAATGAAGCTTTCTTT
TRBV7-2	TRBJ2-3	few	NA	CASSIPTDTQYF	TGTGCCAGCAGCATCCCCACAGATACGCAGTATTTT
TRBV29-1	TRBJ1-1	many	NA	CSVEQGNTEAFF	TGCAGCGTTGAGCAGGGGAACACTGAAGCTTTCTTT
TRBV6-5	TRBJ2-2	few	TRBD2	CATGLAGTGELFF	TGTGCCACCGGGCTAGCGGGGACCGGGGAGCTGTTTTTT
TRBV20-1	TRBJ2-7	many	TRBD1	CSARSGQGEPYEQYF	TGCAGTGCTAGAAGCGGACAGGGGGAACCCTACGAGCAGTACTTC
TRBV11-3	TRBJ1-1	many	NA	CASSLTGTNTEAFF	TGTGCCAGCAGCTTGACAGGCACGAACACTGAAGCTTTCTTT
TRBV7-8	TRBJ2-2	few	NA	CASSLRDSFANTGELFF	TGTGCCAGCAGCTTGAGGGACTCGTTCGCGAACACCGGGGAGCTGTTTTTT
TRBV7-8	TRBJ1-5	many	NA	CASSPDSSNQPQHF	TGTGCCAGCAGCCCAGACAGTAGCAATCAGCCCCAGCATTTT
TRBV28	TRBJ2-5	NA	TRBD1	CASKYRGRGEETQYF	TGTGCCAGCAAATACAGGGGGCGCGGGGAAGAGACCCAGTACTTC
TRBV12-3/TRBV12-4	TRBJ1-4	NA	NA	CASSSSPYEKLFF	TGTGCCAGCAGTTCGTCACCATATGAAAAACTGTTTTTT
TRBV9	TRBJ2-3	NA	TRBD2	CASSVERGSTDTQYF	TGTGCCAGCAGCGTAGAGCGGGGCTCCACAGATACGCAGTATTTT
TRBV12-3/TRBV12-4	TRBJ1-2	many	NA	CASSSFRYGYTF	TGTGCCAGCAGTTCGTTCCGCTATGGCTACACCTTC
TRBV15	TRBJ2-5	few	NA	CATSRDVETQYF	TGTGCCACCAGCAGAGATGTAGAGACCCAGTACTTC
TRBV7-2	TRBJ2-2	NA	NA	CASSLGQSTGELFF	TGTGCCAGCAGCTTAGGACAGAGCACCGGGGAGCTGTTTTTT
TRBV10-3	TRBJ1-1	NA	TRBD1	CAIRGTGDTEAFF	TGTGCCATCCGTGGGACAGGGGACACTGAAGCTTTCTTT
TRBV7-2	TRBJ1-4	many	TRBD1	CASSQGVTNEKLFF	TGTGCCAGCAGCCAGGGGGTAACTAATGAAAAACTGTTTTTT
TRBV20-1	TRBJ2-3	NA	NA	CSARLAADTQYF	TGCAGTGCTAGGCTGGCCGCAGATACGCAGTATTTT
TRBV12-3/TRBV12-4	TRBJ1-5	NA	NA	CASSTTGGTNQPQHF	TGTGCCAGCAGCACCACTGGAGGGACTAATCAGCCCCAGCATTTT
TRBV12-3/TRBV12-4	TRBJ1-2	many	TRBD1	CASGTGDGYTF	TGTGCCAGTGGGACAGGGGATGGCTACACCTTC
TRBV27	TRBJ1-2	NA	NA	CASSLSSGYGYTF	TGTGCCAGCAGTTTATCGTCGGGGTATGGCTACACCTTC
TRBV7-2	TRBJ1-5	many	NA	CASSMGLNNQPQHF	TGTGCCAGCAGCATGGGTCTAAACAATCAGCCCCAGCATTTT
TRBV11-1	TRBJ2-7	many	NA	CASEPRAFSPEQYF	TGTGCCAGCGAACCACGGGCCTTCTCCCCCGAGCAGTACTTC
TRBV3-1	TRBJ2-5	few	NA	CASSPNSGTQYF	TGTGCCAGCAGCCCCAATAGTGGGACCCAGTACTTC
TRBV7-3	TRBJ1-2	many	NA	CASSLWGPGYTF	TGTGCCAGCAGCTTATGGGGTCCTGGCTACACCTTC
TRBV10-2	TRBJ2-4	many	TRBD1	CASSLPGQRKNIQYF	TGCGCCAGCAGTTTACCGGGACAGCGGAAAAACATTCAGTACTTC
TRBV12-3/TRBV12-4	TRBJ2-1	NA	TRBD1	CASSRTGGGNEQFF	TGTGCCAGCAGTCGGACAGGGGGAGGGAATGAGCAGTTCTTC
TRBV29-1	TRBJ1-1	many	NA	CSVADSLMNTEAFF	TGCAGCGTTGCCGACAGCCTGATGAACACTGAAGCTTTCTTT
TRBV11-1	TRBJ2-3	NA	TRBD1	CASRSGTGVIDTQYF	TGTGCCAGCAGATCCGGGACAGGGGTGATTGATACGCAGTATTTT
TRBV6-4	TRBJ2-3	many	TRBD1	CASSESVDRATDTQYF	TGTGCCAGCAGTGAATCGGTGGACAGGGCCACAGATACGCAGTATTTT
TRBV6-5	TRBJ1-2	many	TRBD1	CASSYSPTGVNTF	TGTGCCAGCAGTTACTCCCCGACAGGGGTTAACACCTTC
TRBV4-3	TRBJ1-1	few	NA	CASSQDGRGGWAEAFF	TGCGCCAGCAGCCAAGATGGGAGGGGAGGCTGGGCTGAAGCTTTCTTT
TRBV20-1	TRBJ2-2	NA	TRBD2	CSAPPPWGGGNTGELFF	TGCAGTGCTCCCCCCCCGTGGGGGGGAGGGAACACCGGGGAGCTGTTTTTT
TRBV5-6	TRBJ1-1	NA	NA	CASTPRGMNTEAFF	TGTGCCAGCACCCCGCGCGGGATGAACACTGAAGCTTTCTTT
TRBV5-1	TRBJ1-6	few	NA	CASSLGTSSPLHF	TGCGCCAGCAGCTTGGGGACATCGTCACCCCTCCACTTT
TRBV7-2	TRBJ1-1	many	NA	CASSFQGNTEAFF	TGTGCCAGCAGCTTTCAGGGGAACACTGAAGCTTTCTTT